The 30 T cell receptor beta chains below come from one sample, sequenced in a study of Graves' ophthalmopathy and Graves' hyperthyroidism. Amplification from RNA transcripts yielded the TCR beta CDR3 regions. HTBI primers were used in a first-round RT-PCR, which preceded a second-round multiplex PCR. TCRdb re-analysed the multiplex PCR reads in MiXCR, keeping a single row per CDR3 protein. The table lists some 750,000 distinct CDR3 sequences, roughly 40% of them singletons. The sample consisted of peripheral blood. These receptors all stem from an adult man with Graves' ophthalmopathy.

This clonotype was seen ten or more times. The genes are TRBV10-3 and TRBJ1-6, with 10 bases that match TRBD1. Trimming cost V 6 bases and J 10 bases; bases outside gene matches: 6. The CDR3 is 14 residues long. The germline CDR1 and CDR2 sequences are ENHRY and SYGVKD. In DNA, the CDR3 is TGTGCCATCAGAGACAGGGGGCTTCGATCACCCCTCCACTTT. Its protein is CAIRDRGLRSPLHF.

To note about this clonotype: A much bigger clone sits one base away, suggesting this may be a read error. The chain couples TRBV7-9 to TRBJ2-5, with D unresolved. The CDR3 runs 14 residues. CDR1 and CDR2 (germline): SEHNR, FQNEAQ (reference sequence). This CDR3 is CASNLFSGQETQYF. DNA for the CDR3: TGTGCCAGCAACTTATTCTCCGGGCAAGAGACCCAGTACTTC.

This clonotype was seen more than once but under ten times. The chain employs TRBV12-3 or TRBV12-4 and TRBJ1-1; no clear D. V was pared by 7 bases and J by 3 bases, with 9 bases between. The CDR3 runs 12 residues. The CDR3 DNA reads TGTGCCAGCACTCACCAGTACACTGAAGCTTTCTTT. Protein product: CASTHQYTEAFF.

This clonotype was observed a handful of times. This chain joins TRBV20-1 and TRBJ1-1, with 7 bases that match TRBD1. CDR3 length equals 14 residues. After removal of 6 bases from V and 6 bases from J, the junction contained 13 bases not matched to a gene. Germline V CDR1 and CDR2: DFQATT, SNEGSKA (reference sequence). As DNA, the CDR3 is TGCAGTGCCAGTAATACAGGGGTTAGGCCTGAAGCTTTCTTT. It translates to CSASNTGVRPEAFF.

This clonotype was recorded many times. CDR3 in amino acids: CASSLGGVSSYNSPLHF. The DNA for the CDR3 is TGTGCCAGCAGCTTGGGAGGGGTGAGCTCCTATAATTCACCCCTCCACTTT. V gene TRBV9 combines with J gene TRBJ1-6, with TRBD1 as a possible D gene (5 bases). Germline V CDR1 and CDR2: SGDLS, YYNGEE. There are 17 residues in the CDR3. The V gene lost 4 bases and the J gene lost 0 bases, with 14 bases spanning the gap.

This clonotype was recorded a few times. One junction end disagrees with the germline gene, perhaps due to a read error. The chain carries TRBV10-3 and TRBJ1-1, with D perhaps TRBD1 (5 bases). Germline-derived CDR1 and CDR2 are ENHRY and SYGVKD. There are 15 residues in the CDR3. This CDR3 reads CASSELGVQNTEAFF. In nucleotides, the CDR3 is TGTGCCAGCAGTGAATTGGGGGTCCAGAACACTGAAGCTTTCTTT.

The chain is built from TRBV2 and TRBJ1-1, with D hard to call. The CDR3 is made up of 14 amino acids. The germline CDR1 and CDR2 sequences are SNHLY and FYNNEI. V lost 7 bases to trimming and J lost 4 bases, with 16 bases between them. The CDR3 DNA reads as TGTGCCAGCAACGAAGTTTTAAGTGTCACTGAAGCTTTCTTT. Amino acids: CASNEVLSVTEAFF.

This clonotype was detected a few times. This rearrangement joins TRBV11-3 to TRBJ2-5, with unresolved D. V dropped 2 bases and J dropped 5 bases, with 9 bases sitting between them. The CDR3 contains 13 residues. Germline CDR1 SGHNT, CDR2 YENEEA. CDR3 region: CASSLRSFETQYF. DNA of the CDR3: TGTGCCAGCAGCTTACGCAGTTTTGAGACCCAGTACTTC.

This clonotype was observed at least ten times. This chain joins TRBV20-1 and TRBJ2-7; D gene ambiguous. The CDR3 is 12 residues long. Germline CDR1 DFQATT, CDR2 SNEGSKA (reference sequence). The germline V and J ends were trimmed by 6 bases and 4 bases, with 13 bases remaining between them. CDR3 sequence (DNA): TGCAGTGCAAGAAGTGTAGAATACGAGCAGTACTTC. It specifies CSARSVEYEQYF.

The J gene is TRBJ1-1, the V gene TRBV7-2; D might be TRBD1 (5 bases). CDR3 length: 12 residues. Trimming left V 6 bases short and J 5 bases short, with 10 bases between. CDR1 and CDR2 from the germline V gene are SGHTA and FQGNSA. The CDR3 spells CASSEAGTEAFF. The CDR3 DNA reads as TGTGCCAGCAGTGAAGCAGGGACTGAAGCTTTCTTT. The whole variable domain, remainder taken from reference TRBV7-2 and TRBJ1-1, is GAGVSQSPSNKVTEKGKDVELRCDPISGHTALYWYRQSLGQGLEFLIYFQGNSAPDKSGLPSDRFSAERTGGSVSTLTIQRTQQEDSAVYLCASSEAGTEAFFGQGTRLTVV.

With respect to this clonotype: The conserved phenylalanine or tryptophan normally closing the CDR3 is absent here, so this likely arose from a read error. The DNA is left out, because the CDR3 cannot be placed on it with certainty; the CDR3 is given as TCRdb lists it. This sequence joins TRBV10-3 and TRBJ1-2. The CDR3 has 13 residues if both end residues are counted. Germline-derived CDR1 and CDR2 are ENHRY and SYGVKD. The CDR3: CAISERGTSGNTS.

Of note for this clonotype: An end of the junction does not agree with germline; a read error may underlie this. The V gene is TRBV7-2, the J gene TRBJ1-1; no definite D call. Germline CDR1 SGHTA, CDR2 FQGNSA. The CDR3 sequence is 12 residues long. For the CDR3, the DNA is TGTGCCAGCAGCTTAGCCGGCCCCGAAGCCTTCTTT. Its protein product is CASSLAGPEAFF.

The V gene is TRBV24-1, the J gene TRBJ1-5; 10 bases align to TRBD1. This CDR3 comprises 13 residues. Germline loops: CDR1 KGHDR, CDR2 SFDVKD. Germline trimming cut 10 bases from V and 5 bases from J; bases unmatched to any gene: 4. CDR3 in DNA: TGTGCCACAATGGGGACAGGGGATCAGCCCCAGCATTTT. Translation gives CATMGTGDQPQHF.

This clonotype was recorded a few times. The V call is TRBV20-1, the J call TRBJ1-2; 8 bases agree with TRBD1. The CDR3 runs to 14 residues. V lost 3 bases, J lost 5 bases, and 8 bases stayed unmatched. The germline CDR1 and CDR2 sequences are DFQATT and SNEGSKA (reference sequence). This chain's CDR3 is CSASQGAVWYGYTF. DNA of the CDR3: TGCAGTGCTAGCCAGGGGGCCGTTTGGTATGGCTACACCTTC.

J is TRBJ1-2 and V is TRBV7-2, with TRBD1 as a possible D gene (6 bases). There are 13 residues in the CDR3. Germline V gene data show CDR1 as SGHTA and CDR2 as FQGNSA. V lost 8 bases and J 6 bases, leaving 16 bases between the germline ends. This CDR3 is CASGLAGGHGYTF. DNA of the CDR3: TGTGCCAGCGGACTAGCGGGGGGCCATGGCTACACCTTC.

As to this clonotype: One end of the junction varies from germline; a read error may be responsible. This rearrangement joins TRBV7-9 to TRBJ2-5; tentatively, D is TRBD1 (6 bases). Germline V CDR1 and CDR2: SEHNR, FQNEAQ (reference sequence). The CDR3 extends over 15 amino acids. CDR3 amino acids: CASNLGTGLGETQYF. For the CDR3, the DNA is TGTGCCAGCAACTTAGGCACAGGGCTGGGGGAGACCCAGTACTTC.

The chain uses TRBV25-1 and TRBJ2-2; D assignment may be TRBD1 or TRBD2 (6 bases each). Trimming pared 8 bases from V and 7 bases from J, leaving 14 bases between. CDR1 and CDR2 (germline): MGHDK, SYGVNS. This CDR3 region has 13 residues. The CDR3 bases are TGTGCCAGCGTTGAAGGGGGGATCGGGGAGCTGTTTTTT. Protein: CASVEGGIGELFF.

The genes are TRBV25-1 and TRBJ2-7; D is perhaps TRBD1 (6 bases). CDR1 is MGHDK and CDR2 is SYGVNS in the germline V gene. V lost 6 bases and J lost 5, with 14 bases in between. CDR3 length equals 13 residues. CDR3 region: CASRPTGSHEQYF. DNA of the CDR3: TGTGCCAGCAGGCCTACAGGGTCTCACGAGCAGTACTTC.

This clonotype was observed at least ten times. V gene TRBV29-1 combines with J gene TRBJ1-1; no definite D call. This CDR3 comprises 13 residues. Germline assignment: CDR1 SQVTM and CDR2 ANQGSEA. The ends were cut back, 4 bases at V and 0 bases at J, with 9 bases in the middle. The CDR3 sequence is CSVAGSMNTEAFF. DNA for the CDR3: TGCAGCGTTGCGGGCAGCATGAACACTGAAGCTTTCTTT.

There are a few counts of this clonotype. The genes are TRBV7-9 and TRBJ2-5; TRBD2 matches at 15 bases. Unmatched junction bases numbered 6, after V lost 5 bases and J lost 2 bases. Germline loops: CDR1 SEHNR, CDR2 FQNEAQ (reference sequence). The CDR3 is made up of 17 amino acids. CDR3 in amino acids: CASSLGLAGGSQETQYF. CDR3 DNA sequence: TGTGCCAGCAGCCTGGGACTAGCGGGGGGATCACAAGAGACCCAGTACTTC.

V gene TRBV7-8 combines with J gene TRBJ2-6; TRBD1 matches at 7 bases. This CDR3 is 14 amino acids long. V dropped 6 bases and J dropped 11; count of bases not matched to a gene: 10. Germline CDR1 SGHVS, CDR2 FQNEAQ. CDR3 in amino acids: CASSLNRGAYVLTF. DNA for the CDR3: TGTGCCAGCAGTCTCAACAGGGGAGCCTACGTCCTGACTTTC. Full variable domain (rest looked up from reference TRBV7-8 and TRBJ2-6): GAGVSQSPRYKVAKRGQDVALRCDPISGHVSLFWYQQALGQGPEFLTYFQNEAQLDKSGLPSDRFFAERPEGSVSTLKIQRTQQEDSAVYLCASSLNRGAYVLTFGAGSRLTVL.

This clonotype was detected many times. The chain carries TRBV7-9 and TRBJ2-7, with D maybe TRBD2 (6 bases). The length of the CDR3 is 12 residues. V lost 5 bases to trimming and J lost 6 bases, with 11 bases between them. Germline CDR1 reads SEHNR; CDR2 reads FQNEAQ (reference sequence). For the CDR3, the DNA is TGTGCCAGCAGCCCTGGAGGGCTCGAGCAGTACTTC. This gives the protein CASSPGGLEQYF. Supplemented by reference TRBV7-9 and TRBJ2-7, the full variable domain reads DTGVSQNPRHKITKRGQNVTFRCDPISEHNRLYWYRQTLGQGPEFLTYFQNEAQLEKSRLLSDRFSAERPKGSFSTLEIQRTEQGDSAMYLCASSPGGLEQYFGPGTRLTVT.

The gene calls are TRBV25-1 and TRBJ2-5; a possible D gene is TRBD1 (8 bases). Trimming took off 5 bases at V and 2 bases at J, with 15 bases between the two ends. Germline CDR1 reads MGHDK; CDR2 reads SYGVNS. The CDR3 loop spans 15 amino acids. CDR3 loop: CASSIHRGGQETQYF. In DNA, the CDR3 is TGTGCCAGCAGTATCCACAGGGGGGGGCAAGAGACCCAGTACTTC.

The J gene is TRBJ1-2, the V gene TRBV19; 7 bases line up with TRBD1. Germline CDR1 and CDR2: LNHDA and SQIVND (reference sequence). Germline trimming cut 6 bases from V and 8 bases from J; bases unmatched to any gene: 18. The CDR3 runs 16 residues. The CDR3 DNA is TGTGCCAGTAGCTTAACCGGGACAGAAGGGGGCTGGGGCTACACCTTC. Residues: CASSLTGTEGGWGYTF. The complete variable domain, with remaining parts taken from reference TRBV19 and TRBJ1-2, reads DGGITQSPKYLFRKEGQNVTLSCEQNLNHDAMYWYRQDPGQGLRLIYYSQIVNDFQKGDIAEGYSVSREKKESFPLTVTSAQKNPTAFYLCASSLTGTEGGWGYTFGSGTRLTVV.

This clonotype has a handful of counts. The chain has TRBV20-1 and TRBJ1-5, with TRBD1 as a possible D gene (5 bases). This CDR3 region has 12 residues. V was clipped by 5 bases and J by 1 base, with 6 bases between them. Germline V lookup: CDR1 DFQATT, CDR2 SNEGSKA (reference sequence). In DNA, the CDR3 is TGCAGTGCTCGGACAAGCAATCAGCCCCAGCATTTT. This codes for CSARTSNQPQHF.

The chain links TRBV10-3 to TRBJ1-2; D is uncertain. The germline CDR1 and CDR2 sequences are ENHRY and SYGVKD. This CDR3 spans 12 amino acids. Trimming shortened V by 10 bases and J by 7 bases, and 16 bases separated the two germline ends. CDR3 loop: CASSQRVLGYTF. The DNA for the CDR3 is TGTGCCAGCAGCCAAAGGGTTCTTGGCTACACCTTC.

The chain's CDR3 is CASRTGNSYEQYF. For the CDR3, the DNA is TGTGCCAGCAGGACAGGTAACTCCTACGAGCAGTACTTC. This chain connects TRBV2 to TRBJ2-7, with a tentative D call TRBD1 (6 bases). V dropped 6 bases and J dropped 0 bases, with 9 bases sitting between them. Per germline, CDR1 SNHLY and CDR2 FYNNEI. The CDR3 is made up of 13 amino acids.

V is TRBV20-1 and J is TRBJ2-7, with TRBD2 matching 14 bases. Germline V gives CDR1 DFQATT, CDR2 SNEGSKA (reference sequence). V was pared by 6 bases and J by 1 base, with 8 bases of the junction left unmatched. The length of the CDR3 is 16 residues. In DNA, the CDR3 is TGCAGTGCCCGCGCGACTAGCGGGAGGGCTTCCTACGAGCAGTACTTC. Amino acids: CSARATSGRASYEQYF.

CDR3 protein: CASVGTGGVYEQYF. CDR3 in DNA: TGTGCGTCTGTAGGGACAGGGGGCGTCTACGAGCAGTACTTC. V usage is TRBV11-2 and J usage is TRBJ2-7; TRBD1 matches at 12 bases. Germline lookup yields CDR1 SGHAT and CDR2 FQNNGV. The CDR3 has 14 residues.

Ten or more counts support this clonotype. This chain joins TRBV10-3 and TRBJ1-6, with a possible D match to TRBD1 (5 bases). The germline V gene has CDR1 ENHRY and CDR2 SYGVKD. This CDR3 region has 16 residues. The ends were cut back, 2 bases at V and 11 bases at J, with 19 bases in the middle. The CDR3 coding sequence is TGTGCCATCAGTGAGCCCCACCGGGACGAGAGAACACCCCTCCACTTT. This translates into CAISEPHRDERTPLHF.